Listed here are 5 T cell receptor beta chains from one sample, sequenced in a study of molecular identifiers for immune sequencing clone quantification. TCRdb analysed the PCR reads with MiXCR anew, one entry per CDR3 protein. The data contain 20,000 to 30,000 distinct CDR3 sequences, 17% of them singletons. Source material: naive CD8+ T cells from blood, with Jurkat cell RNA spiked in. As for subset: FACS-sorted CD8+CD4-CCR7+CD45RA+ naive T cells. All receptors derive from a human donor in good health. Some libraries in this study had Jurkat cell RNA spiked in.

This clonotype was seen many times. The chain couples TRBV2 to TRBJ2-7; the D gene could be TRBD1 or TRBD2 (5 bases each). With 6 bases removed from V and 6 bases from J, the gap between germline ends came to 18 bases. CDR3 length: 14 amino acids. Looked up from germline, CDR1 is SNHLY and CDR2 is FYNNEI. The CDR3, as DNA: TGTGCCAGCAGCTTGGCGGTCGGGGCTCGCGAGCAGTACTTC. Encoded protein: CASSLAVGAREQYF.

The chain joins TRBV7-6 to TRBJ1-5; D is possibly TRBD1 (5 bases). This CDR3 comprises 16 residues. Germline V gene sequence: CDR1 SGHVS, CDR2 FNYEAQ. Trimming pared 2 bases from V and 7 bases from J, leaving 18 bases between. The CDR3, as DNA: TGTGCCAGCAGCTTAACCACAGGAGGGGTGGACCAGCCCCAGCATTTT. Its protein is CASSLTTGGVDQPQHF.

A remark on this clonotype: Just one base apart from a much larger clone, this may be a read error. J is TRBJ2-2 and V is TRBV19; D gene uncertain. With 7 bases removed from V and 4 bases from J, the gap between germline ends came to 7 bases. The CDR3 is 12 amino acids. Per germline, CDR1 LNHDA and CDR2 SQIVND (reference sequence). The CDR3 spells CASNRLTGELFF. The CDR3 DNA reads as TGTGCCAGTAATAGGCTCACCGGGGAGCTGTTTTTT.

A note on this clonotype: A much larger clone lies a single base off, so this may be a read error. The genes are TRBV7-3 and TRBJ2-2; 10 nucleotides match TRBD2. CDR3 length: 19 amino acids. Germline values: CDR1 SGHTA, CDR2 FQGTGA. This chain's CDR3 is CAGSLVSIGASGRPGELFF. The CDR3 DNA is TGTGCCGGCAGCTTAGTCTCTATAGGGGCTAGCGGGAGACCCGGGGAGCTGTTTTTT.

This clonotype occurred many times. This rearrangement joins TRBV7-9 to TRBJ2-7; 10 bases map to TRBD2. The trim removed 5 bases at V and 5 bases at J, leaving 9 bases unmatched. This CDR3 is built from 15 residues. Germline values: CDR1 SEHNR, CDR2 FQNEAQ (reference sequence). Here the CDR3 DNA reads TGTGCCAGCAGCATTCAGCGGGGGGGCTCGGACGAGCAGTACTTC. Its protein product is CASSIQRGGSDEQYF.